The 9 T cell receptor beta chains presented below share a single source sample, sequenced in a study of blood T cell repertoires in COVID-19 (dated by TCRdb to about 2020). Libraries came from the immunoSEQ multiplex PCR assay. TCRdb provides this immuneACCESS table in a form limited to in-frame rearrangements. Some clones are lacking; in checked studies, under half of them reflect an unresolved V gene, and why the rest are absent is not known. Within this sample are approximately 410,000 clones, with 86% of them counted one time only. The top ten clones comprise approximately 1.4% of the sample. Sequencing was carried out using peripheral blood. The receptors come from a woman in her 30s with active or convalescent COVID-19.

The V and J genes are TRBV5-4 and TRBJ1-4; 10 bases align to TRBD1. V was clipped by 4 bases and J by 5 bases; unmatched bases: 5. The germline gives CDR1 SGHNT, CDR2 YYREEE (reference sequence). CDR3 size: 15 residues. In DNA form, the CDR3 reads TGTGCCAGCAGCAAAAGACAGGGGGCGAATGAAAAACTGTTTTTT. This gives the protein CASSKRQGANEKLFF.

J is TRBJ2-7 and V is TRBV21-1; TRBD1 is the table's D call and was not checked against the DNA. TRBV21-1 is a pseudogene. The CDR3 sequence is 15 residues long. CDR3 bases: TGTGCCAGCAGCAAAGTCGGGGGGGACAGGGGCGAGCAGTACTTC. Translating it yields CASSKVGGDRGEQYF.

The genes are TRBV7-9 and TRBJ2-2, with 9 bases identical to TRBD2. This CDR3 contains 16 residues. The V segment lost 3 bases and the J segment 1 base; nucleotides outside the gene matches: 3. CDR1 and CDR2 from the germline V gene are SEHNR and FQNEAQ (reference sequence). CDR3 sequence reads: CASSFMTSGNTGELFF. CDR3 nucleotide sequence: TGTGCCAGCAGCTTTATGACTAGCGGGAACACCGGGGAGCTGTTTTTT.

The CDR3 spells CASNRVGGGQYF. CDR3 DNA sequence: TGTGCCAGCAACCGGGTTGGGGGCGGGCAGTACTTC. The chain combines TRBV21-1 with TRBJ2-7; the table names TRBD1, a call not compared with the DNA. TRBV21-1 constitutes a pseudogene. The CDR3 loop spans 12 amino acids.

The chain links TRBV9 to TRBJ2-3; the match to TRBD1 covers 7 bases. J lost 2 bases, V lost 0 bases, and 3 bases had no gene match. Germline V gene sequence: CDR1 SGDLS, CDR2 YYNGEE. The CDR3 covers 15 residues. CDR3: CASSVEGQLTDTQYF. CDR3 sequence (DNA): TGTGCCAGCAGCGTAGAGGGACAGCTCACAGATACGCAGTATTTT.

Here the CDR3 DNA reads TGTGCCAGTTCCTCCCAAGGGGGCGCGGGTGGCTACACCTTC. This encodes CASSSQGGAGGYTF. V and J are TRBV19 and TRBJ1-2, with 7 bases that match TRBD1. The CDR3 length is 14 residues. The germline V gene encodes CDR1 LNHDA and CDR2 SQIVND (reference sequence). V trimming: 8 bases; J trimming: 7 bases; junction bases outside the gene matches: 13.

This sequence joins TRBV5-6 and TRBJ2-7; D uncertain. V was pared by 5 bases and J by 4 bases, with 16 bases between. The CDR3 consists of 14 residues. Germline V gives CDR1 SGHDT, CDR2 YYEEEE. For the CDR3, the DNA is TGTGCCAGCAGTCTCCTGGCGGCCGCGTACGAGCAGTACTTC. Residues: CASSLLAAAYEQYF.

The V gene is TRBV6-5, the J gene TRBJ2-1; weak D call: TRBD1 (6 bases). CDR3 length: 16 amino acids. Trimming removed 0 bases from V and 4 bases from J, with 13 bases in between. Germline values: CDR1 MNHEY, CDR2 SVGAGI. The CDR3: CASSYSQGAGYNEQFF. CDR3 nucleotides: TGTGCCAGCAGTTACTCACAGGGAGCAGGGTACAATGAGCAGTTCTTC.

The chain combines TRBV5-4 with TRBJ2-5; D gene ambiguous. The V gene's germline CDR1 is SGHNT and CDR2 YYREEE (reference sequence). The CDR3 loop spans 14 amino acids. Trimming left V 1 base short and J 2 bases short, with 9 bases between. The CDR3 nucleotides are TGTGCCAGCAGCTTGTTGACTGGGCAAGAGACCCAGTACTTC. This gives the protein CASSLLTGQETQYF.